This T cell receptor beta chain is drawn from a study of PD-1 blockade in classical Hodgkin lymphoma. No patient escaped relapse after autologous stem cell transplantation, and brentuximab vedotin exposure varied. As regards this clone: Its antigen is unidentified.

Points from the study as a whole: Complete responders' diversity at baseline resembled that of newly diagnosed patients.

Profiling relied on immunoSEQ multiplex PCR, and the TCRdb table lists in-frame clones only, not all of them. The sample includes about 19,000 clones, about 88% of them seen just once. The sample was peripheral blood mononuclear cells (PBMCs), taken at baseline. This clonotype was sampled from a human donor with classical Hodgkin lymphoma.

CDR3 amino acids: CASSQGGYSNQPQHF. CDR3 in DNA: TGTGCCAGCAGCCAAGGAGGGTATAGCAATCAGCCCCAGCATTTT. This chain joins TRBV4-2 and TRBJ1-5; no clear D. The CDR3 sequence is 15 residues long. Germline-derived CDR1 and CDR2 are LGHNA and YNFKEQ. V was pared by 1 base and J by 0 bases, with 7 bases between.